These T cell receptor beta chains were read from a single sample in a study of control samples from healthy donors and cancer patients. The assay was immunoSEQ multiplex PCR, and TCRdb's table has in-frame clones only and misses some. The data show about 130,000 clones, over 85% seen once. The sample taken for sequencing was PBMCs. These receptors originate from a man in his fifties or sixties with head and neck cancer. The CDR3 runs from the conserved cysteine through the conserved F or W. The D gene is left open where the match is weak. Size values are once, few and many counts, or a class for expanded clones, and some rows have none.

CASSRTSGGNEQFF	TGTGCCAGTAGTCGGACTAGCGGGGGTAATGAGCAGTTCTTC	TRBD2	TRBJ2-1	once	TRBV19
CASSPQSPWGEQFF	TGTGCCAGCAGCCCCCAGTCTCCTTGGGGTGAGCAGTTCTTC	-	TRBJ2-1	-	TRBV7-9
CASNSGLAGAYEQYF	TGTGCCAGCAACTCGGGACTAGCGGGTGCCTACGAGCAGTACTTC	TRBD2	TRBJ2-7	-	TRBV6-5
CASSRGRGNQPQHF	TGTGCCAGTTCCCGGGGGCGGGGCAATCAGCCCCAGCATTTT	-	TRBJ1-5	-	TRBV28
CASNPTGGFNEQFF	TGTGCCAGCAACCCGACAGGGGGCTTCAATGAGCAGTTCTTC	TRBD1	TRBJ2-1	-	TRBV7-9
CAWKDRTGEKLFF	TGTGCCTGGAAAGATCGGACAGGGGAAAAACTGTTTTTT	TRBD1	TRBJ1-4	-	TRBV30
CASRGGGDTQYF	TGTGCCAGCAGGGGAGGGGGGGATACGCAGTATTTT	-	TRBJ2-3	-	TRBV7-9
CASSNYNEQFF	TGTGCCAGCAGCAACTACAATGAGCAGTTCTTC	-	TRBJ2-1	-	TRBV7-9
CASSPRKSTDTQYF	TGTGCCAGCAGTCCCCGTAAATCAACAGATACGCAGTATTTT	-	TRBJ2-3	-	TRBV28
CAWSRWGPEAFF	TGTGCCTGGAGTCGGTGGGGTCCTGAAGCTTTCTTT	-	TRBJ1-1	-	TRBV30
CASRGRTEALSLKYNEQFF	TGTGCCAGTCGAGGGAGGACAGAGGCATTGAGCTTAAAGTACAATGAGCAGTTCTTC	-	TRBJ2-1	once	TRBV19
CASRSGQGNGYTF	TGTGCCAGCAGGTCGGGACAGGGAAATGGCTACACCTTC	TRBD1	TRBJ1-2	-	TRBV2
CASSLNGALSYEQYF	TGTGCCAGCAGCTTAAACGGGGCCCTCTCCTACGAGCAGTACTTC	-	TRBJ2-7	few	TRBV7-9
CASSLGTGGQSPLHF	TGTGCCAGCAGTTTAGGGACAGGGGGGCAATCACCCCTCCACTTT	TRBD1	TRBJ1-6	few	TRBV28
CASSTRPGGPSNEQFF	TGTGCCAGCAGCACCCGACCGGGAGGGCCGAGTAATGAGCAGTTCTTC	TRBD2	TRBJ2-1	-	TRBV11-3
CASSYGGQGAQNTEAFF	TGTGCCAGCAGCTACGGGGGACAGGGGGCCCAGAACACTGAAGCTTTCTTT	TRBD1	TRBJ1-1	-	TRBV13
CASSLGGHAEKLFF	TGTGCCAGCAGCTTAGGGGGACATGCTGAAAAACTGTTTTTT	-	TRBJ1-4	-	TRBV11-2
CASSQGPPGGEQYF	TGCGCCAGCAGCCAAGGTCCGCCGGGAGGAGAGCAGTACTTC	TRBD2	TRBJ2-7	-	TRBV4-1
CASSFHLTGLNTGELFF	TGTGCCAGCAGTTTCCACCTCACAGGACTAAACACCGGGGAGCTGTTTTTT	-	TRBJ2-2	-	TRBV27
CASSGLNQPQHF	TGTGCCAGCAGTGGCCTAAATCAGCCCCAGCATTTT	-	TRBJ1-5	-	TRBV6-6
CASKTSGSAKNIQYF	TGTGCCAGCAAAACTAGCGGGAGCGCCAAAAACATTCAGTACTTC	TRBD2	TRBJ2-4	few	TRBV28
CASSEAHGSTNEKLFF	TGTGCCAGCAGTGAAGCGCACGGGAGCACTAATGAAAAACTGTTTTTT	-	TRBJ1-4	-	TRBV6-1
CASSQDRERVQETQYF	TGCGCCAGCAGCCAAGATAGGGAGCGGGTACAAGAGACCCAGTACTTC	-	TRBJ2-5	-	TRBV4-1
CASRPGSGSDGYTF	TGTGCCAGCAGACCCGGGTCAGGGAGCGACGGCTACACCTTC	-	TRBJ1-2	-	TRBV27
CASSLGQGAEQYF	TGTGCCAGCAGCCTCGGACAGGGCGCCGAGCAGTACTTC	TRBD1	TRBJ2-7	-	TRBV11-3
CASSRDRGPTNEKLFF	TGCGCCAGCAGCCGGGACAGGGGACCAACTAATGAAAAACTGTTTTTT	TRBD1	TRBJ1-4	-	TRBV4-1
CASSRGGGSYNEQFF	TGTGCCAGCAGCCGGGGGGGAGGGTCCTACAATGAGCAGTTCTTC	TRBD2	TRBJ2-1	-	TRBV11-3
CASSSRQGGYGYTF	TGTGCCAGCAGTTCCCGACAGGGGGGCTATGGCTACACCTTC	TRBD1	TRBJ1-2	-	TRBV27
CASSQEAPDEQYF	TGCGCCAGCAGCCAAGAGGCACCCGACGAGCAGTACTTC	-	TRBJ2-7	once	TRBV4-1
CASSYHRWGQISEAFF	TGTGCCAGCAGTTACCACCGGTGGGGGCAGATTTCTGAAGCTTTCTTT	-	TRBJ1-1	-	TRBV6-5
CASSLGPRTNTEAFF	TGCGCCAGCAGCTTGGGGCCAAGGACGAACACTGAAGCTTTCTTT	-	TRBJ1-1	-	TRBV5-1
CASSKVDRGRGQPQHF	TGTGCCAGCAGCAAAGTAGACAGGGGGCGAGGTCAGCCCCAGCATTTT	-	TRBJ1-5	once	TRBV21-1
CSVAASGGAGYNEQFF	TGCAGCGTTGCGGCTAGCGGGGGGGCCGGATACAATGAGCAGTTCTTC	TRBD2	TRBJ2-1	-	TRBV29-1
CASSQVLANYGYTF	TGCGCCAGCAGCCAGGTACTAGCTAACTATGGCTACACCTTC	-	TRBJ1-2	-	TRBV4-1
CASTLGDTTGELFF	TGTGCCAGCACCCTGGGGGACACCACCGGGGAGCTGTTTTTT	-	TRBJ2-2	-	TRBV27
CASSPPGTGGYEQYF	TGTGCCAGCTCACCTCCCGGGACAGGGGGCTACGAGCAGTACTTC	TRBD1	TRBJ2-7	-	TRBV18
CASSQGLAGGIKQYF	TGTGCCAGCAGCCAAGGACTAGCGGGAGGCATAAAGCAGTACTTC	TRBD2	TRBJ2-7	few	TRBV3-1/TRBV3-2
CASSIQEYYGYTF	TGTGCCAGCAGCATACAGGAGTACTATGGCTACACCTTC	-	TRBJ1-2	-	TRBV5-4
CATSDPVGRGGEQYF	TGTGCCACCAGTGATCCAGTGGGGCGGGGCGGGGAGCAGTACTTC	-	TRBJ2-7	-	TRBV24-1
CASQSGYEQFF	TGTGCCAGCCAGAGCGGGTATGAGCAGTTCTTC	-	TRBJ2-1	-	TRBV28
CASSLVGGNLSPLHF	TGTGCCAGCAGCTTAGTGGGGGGGAACCTTTCACCCCTCCACTTT	-	TRBJ1-6	-	TRBV7-9
CASSSTLAGDANTGELFF	TGTGCCAGCAGCTCTACACTAGCGGGAGACGCGAACACCGGGGAGCTGTTTTTT	TRBD2	TRBJ2-2	-	TRBV7-9
CASTPGTGLAGELFF	TGTGCCAGTACCCCCGGGACAGGGTTGGCCGGGGAGCTGTTTTTT	TRBD1	TRBJ2-2	-	TRBV19
CASSWTDYSDPDTQYF	TGTGCCAGTAGTTGGACAGACTACTCGGACCCAGATACGCAGTATTTT	-	TRBJ2-3	-	TRBV19
CASSLVVTGELFF	TGCGCCAGCAGCTTGGTGGTCACCGGGGAGCTGTTTTTT	-	TRBJ2-2	-	TRBV5-1
CASSSSGGSYEQYF	TGTGCCAGCAGCTCTAGCGGGGGCTCCTACGAGCAGTACTTC	TRBD2	TRBJ2-7	-	TRBV13
CATMRDRAQPQHF	TGTGCCACGATGCGGGACAGGGCTCAGCCCCAGCATTTT	TRBD1	TRBJ1-5	-	TRBV2
CASSPGTSLYNEQFF	TGTGCCAGCAGCCCTGGGACTAGCCTTTACAATGAGCAGTTCTTC	TRBD2	TRBJ2-1	once	TRBV3-1/TRBV3-2
CASSSSTPGSVGNEKLFF	TGTGCCAGCAGCTCTTCAACCCCCGGTTCCGTAGGAAATGAAAAACTGTTTTTT	-	TRBJ1-4	-	TRBV7-9
CASSRQGGTEAFF	TGTGCCAGCAGTCGGCAGGGAGGCACTGAAGCTTTCTTT	-	TRBJ1-1	few	TRBV28
CASSLGGSYEQYF	TGTGCCAGCAGTTTAGGCGGCTCCTACGAGCAGTACTTC	-	TRBJ2-7	-	TRBV28